The next 15 T cell receptor beta chains were all read from a single sample in a study of shared clonotypes between healthy human individuals. Method: immunoSEQ multiplex PCR; TCRdb's copy keeps in-frame clones and lacks some. The table includes approximately 1.4 million clones, 95% to 99% detected once. Sequencing was carried out using naive CD4+ T cells sorted from blood. The subset is: CD45RA+ positively selected. The receptors originated from a man under 40 in good health.

This clone was seen a single time. The rearrangement joins TRBV10-2 to TRBJ2-1, with D perhaps matching TRBD2 (5 bases). Germline assignment: CDR1 WSHSY and CDR2 SAAADI. The CDR3 loop spans 11 amino acids. V was shortened by 7 bases and J by 10 bases, with 11 bases between the two germline ends. CDR3 DNA sequence: TGCGCCAGCATGGGGTCGGGGGAGCAGTTCTTC. It yields the protein CASMGSGEQFF.

The rearrangement joins TRBV28 to TRBJ1-5, with no clear D. This CDR3 comprises 14 residues. V gave up 1 base and J gave up 5 bases, with 9 bases separating them. Germline V gives CDR1 MDHEN, CDR2 SYDVKM. The CDR3 nucleotides are TGTGCCAGCAGTTTATCTCCGGGAGATCAGCCCCAGCATTTT. This sequence encodes CASSLSPGDQPQHF.

V and J are TRBV29-1 and TRBJ2-1, with TRBD2 matching over 8 bases. Germline CDR1 SQVTM, CDR2 ANQGSEA. V lost 6 bases, J lost 4 bases, and 17 bases stayed unmatched. The CDR3 is 17 residues long. The CDR3 coding sequence is TGCAGCGTCCCCAACTCACCGGGAGGGTTTATGTACAATGAGCAGTTCTTC. Its translation: CSVPNSPGGFMYNEQFF.

For this clone: Other DNA sequences from this sample encode an identical CDR3 as well. This sequence joins TRBV11-3 and TRBJ2-2; D is unclear. Deletions cut 1 base from V and 5 bases from J, with 5 bases between. The CDR3 runs to 13 residues. Germline lookup yields CDR1 SGHNT and CDR2 YENEEA. The CDR3 is CASSLAGTGELFF. The CDR3 region has the DNA TGTGCCAGCAGCTTAGCAGGAACCGGGGAGCTGTTTTTT. The full variable domain, rest sourced from reference TRBV11-3 and TRBJ2-2, is EAGVVQSPRYKIIEKKQPVAFWCNPISGHNTLYWYLQNLGQGPELLIRYENEEAVDDSQLPKDRFSAERLKGVDSTLKIQPAELGDSAVYLCASSLAGTGELFFGEGSRLTVL.

This chain uses TRBV6-1 with TRBJ1-2; D is uncertain. V was trimmed by 6 bases and J by 8 bases, leaving 10 bases between them. CDR3 length: 11 residues. Germline values: CDR1 MNHNS, CDR2 SASEGT. The DNA for the CDR3 is TGTGCCAGCAGGGTCGGGGTGGGCTACACCTTC. Translated: CASRVGVGYTF.

V and J are TRBV19 and TRBJ2-1; possible D gene TRBD2, 6 bases. V shed 3 bases and J shed 8 bases, with 14 bases lying between them. Per germline, CDR1 LNHDA and CDR2 SQIVND (reference sequence). The CDR3 length is 14 residues. This CDR3 reads CASSIGRDFHEQFF. The CDR3, as DNA: TGTGCCAGTAGTATTGGCCGGGACTTCCATGAGCAGTTCTTC.

The chain couples TRBV4-3 to TRBJ1-4; D gene uncertain. The germline gives CDR1 LGHNA, CDR2 YSLEER. This CDR3 region has 12 residues. V lost 1 base and J lost 11, with 8 bases in between. The CDR3 here is CASSQGSAKLFF. CDR3 coding DNA: TGCGCCAGCAGCCAAGGCTCAGCGAAACTGTTTTTT.

The V and J genes are TRBV7-2 and TRBJ2-5; no reliable D call. The length of the CDR3 is 14 residues. The germline V gene has CDR1 SGHTA and CDR2 FQGNSA. Trimming removed 5 bases at V and 1 base at J, with 11 bases between. DNA of the CDR3: TGTGCCAGCAGCCCAGGACGGATCCAAGAGACCCAGTACTTC. Translating it yields CASSPGRIQETQYF.

The chain recombines TRBV5-1 with TRBJ2-1; possibly TRBD1 for D (6 bases). The germline gives CDR1 SGHRS, CDR2 YFSETQ. CDR3 length: 14 residues. V was cut by 2 bases and J by 5 bases, with 11 bases left in between. The CDR3, as DNA: TGCGCCAGCAGCTTCGGCCCAGGGGACAATGAGCAGTTCTTC. Translation: CASSFGPGDNEQFF.

The J gene is TRBJ2-2, the V gene TRBV25-1; 8 bases match TRBD2. Germline V CDR1 and CDR2: MGHDK, SYGVNS. Losses at the gene ends were 4 bases for V and 5 bases for J; bases not matched to a gene: 3. This CDR3 comprises 14 residues. For the CDR3, the DNA is TGTGCCAGCAGTGCGGGAGGGCCTACCGGGGAGCTGTTTTTT. This gives the protein CASSAGGPTGELFF.

The V and J genes are TRBV7-8 and TRBJ2-1; either TRBD1 or TRBD2 may supply D (5 bases each). The length of the CDR3 is 19 residues. Germline V gene sequence: CDR1 SGHVS, CDR2 FQNEAQ. V was cut by 0 bases and J by 4 bases, with 22 bases left in between. The CDR3 region is CASSLAGRTLSVRYNEQFF. The DNA for the CDR3 is TGTGCCAGCAGCTTAGCGGGACGGACCCTATCGGTAAGATACAATGAGCAGTTCTTC.

The V call is TRBV5-1, the J call TRBJ2-1; TRBD2 might be the D (6 bases). The germline V gene has CDR1 SGHRS and CDR2 YFSETQ. Trimming took 4 bases from V and 5 from J, leaving 10 bases between them. The CDR3 covers 13 residues. The CDR3 region has the DNA TGCGCCAGCAGCACGGGACTCAACAATGAGCAGTTCTTC. This sequence encodes CASSTGLNNEQFF.

The V call is TRBV29-1, the J call TRBJ2-7; 9 bases line up with TRBD1. Germline loops: CDR1 SQVTM, CDR2 ANQGSEA. J lost 6 bases, V lost 4 bases, and 10 bases had no gene match. This CDR3 spans 14 amino acids. In nucleotides, the CDR3 is TGCAGCGTTGGGGGCAAGGACAGGGGTCGCGAGCAGTACTTC. Its protein is CSVGGKDRGREQYF.

V is TRBV10-3 and J is TRBJ2-7; D assignment may be TRBD1 or TRBD2 (5 bases each). V was clipped by 0 bases and J by 5 bases, with 11 bases between them. The CDR3 sequence is 14 residues long. Per germline, CDR1 ENHRY and CDR2 SYGVKD. This chain's CDR3 is CAISESRGADEQYF. The CDR3 DNA reads as TGTGCCATCAGTGAGTCGAGAGGGGCGGACGAGCAGTACTTC.

The chain uses TRBV9 and TRBJ1-4, with a possible D match to TRBD1 (6 bases). Germline loops: CDR1 SGDLS, CDR2 YYNGEE. The CDR3 consists of 13 residues. V gave up 0 bases and J gave up 15 bases, with 15 bases separating them. CDR3 DNA: TGTGCCAGCAGCGTAGCGGATGCAGGGGATTTGTTTTTT. This translates into CASSVADAGDLFF.